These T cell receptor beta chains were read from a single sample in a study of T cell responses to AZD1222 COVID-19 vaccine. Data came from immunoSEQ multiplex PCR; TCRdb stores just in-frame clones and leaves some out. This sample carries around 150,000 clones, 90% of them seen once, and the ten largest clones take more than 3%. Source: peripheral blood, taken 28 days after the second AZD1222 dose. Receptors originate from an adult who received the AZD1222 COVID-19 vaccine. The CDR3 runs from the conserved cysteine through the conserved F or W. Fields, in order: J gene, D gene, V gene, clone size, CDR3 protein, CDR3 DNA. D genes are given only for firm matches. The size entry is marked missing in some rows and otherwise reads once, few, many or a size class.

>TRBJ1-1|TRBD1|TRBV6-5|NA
CASSYSSGGTEAFF
TGTGCCAGCAGTTACTCGTCAGGGGGCACTGAAGCTTTCTTT
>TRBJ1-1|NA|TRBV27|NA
CASRGGDNTEAFF
TGTGCCAGCAGGGGGGGGGACAACACTGAAGCTTTCTTT
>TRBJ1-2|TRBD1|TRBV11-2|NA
CASSLDRVGHGYTF
TGTGCCAGCAGCCTCGACAGGGTAGGACATGGCTACACCTTC
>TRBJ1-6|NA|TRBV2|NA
CASSERGAPLISPLHF
TGTGCCAGCAGTGAACGCGGGGCGCCACTAATCTCACCCCTCCACTTT
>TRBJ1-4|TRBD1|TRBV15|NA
CATSKRAQGALTNEKLFF
TGTGCCACCAGTAAAAGGGCACAGGGGGCCCTAACTAATGAAAAACTGTTTTTT
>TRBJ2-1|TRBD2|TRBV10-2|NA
CASRATSGSVNEQFF
TGCGCCAGCAGGGCGACTAGCGGGAGTGTGAATGAGCAGTTCTTC
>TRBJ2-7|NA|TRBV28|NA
CASGSSYEQYF
TGTGCCAGCGGGTCCTCCTACGAGCAGTACTTC
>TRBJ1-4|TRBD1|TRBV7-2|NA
CASSLALPGTGVVLPTNEKLFF
TGTGCCAGCAGCTTAGCTCTTCCAGGGACAGGGGTTGTTCTTCCAACTAATGAAAAACTGTTTTTT
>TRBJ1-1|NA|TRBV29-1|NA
CSVEQLSRGAFF
TGCAGCGTTGAACAGCTAAGCAGAGGAGCTTTCTTT
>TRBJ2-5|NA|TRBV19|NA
CASPALSPGETQYF
TGTGCCAGTCCAGCCCTATCCCCTGGGGAGACCCAGTACTTC
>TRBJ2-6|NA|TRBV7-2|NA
CASSLAPASGANVLTF
TGTGCCAGCAGCTTAGCCCCTGCCTCTGGGGCCAACGTCCTGACTTTC
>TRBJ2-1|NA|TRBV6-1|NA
CASSEAIEGSYNEQFF
TGTGCCAGCAGTGAAGCTATTGAGGGCTCCTACAATGAGCAGTTCTTC
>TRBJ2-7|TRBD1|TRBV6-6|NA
CASSYSRSGGRYEQYF
TGTGCCAGCAGTTACTCCCGTTCAGGGGGTCGCTACGAGCAGTACTTC
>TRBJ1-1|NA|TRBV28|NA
CASSLAGQMNTEAFF
TGTGCCAGCAGTTTAGCGGGACAAATGAACACTGAAGCTTTCTTT
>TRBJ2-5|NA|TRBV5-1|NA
CASSLKGPPETQYF
TGCGCCAGCAGCTTAAAGGGGCCGCCAGAGACCCAGTACTTC
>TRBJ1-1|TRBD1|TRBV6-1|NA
CASSDPGQVLIEAFF
TGTGCCAGCAGTGACCCGGGACAGGTCTTAATTGAAGCTTTCTTT
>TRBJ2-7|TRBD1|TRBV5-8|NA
CASSGKGTGGYEQYF
TGTGCCAGCAGCGGTAAGGGGACAGGAGGCTATGAGCAGTACTTC
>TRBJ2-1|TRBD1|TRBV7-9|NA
CASSSTGGPYNEQFF
TGTGCCAGCAGCTCAACAGGGGGCCCCTACAATGAGCAGTTCTTC
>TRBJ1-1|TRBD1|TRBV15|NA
CATSRGRWQGAENTEAFF
TGTGCCACCAGCAGGGGGAGGTGGCAGGGGGCTGAGAACACTGAAGCTTTCTTT
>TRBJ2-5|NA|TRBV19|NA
CASSISVLETQYF
TGTGCCAGTAGTATCTCGGTGTTGGAGACCCAGTACTTC
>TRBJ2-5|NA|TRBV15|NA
CATSREETQYF
TGTGCCACCAGCAGAGAAGAGACCCAGTACTTC
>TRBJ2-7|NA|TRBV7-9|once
CASSLEVGLTYEQYF
TGTGCCAGCAGCTTAGAGGTAGGGCTAACCTACGAGCAGTACTTC
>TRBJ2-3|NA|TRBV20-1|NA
CSARAQDTQYF
TGCAGTGCTCGCGCACAAGATACGCAGTATTTT
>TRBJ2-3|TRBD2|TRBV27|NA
CASSLLAGGSSTDTQYF
TGTGCCAGCAGTTTGTTAGCGGGAGGTAGTAGCACAGATACGCAGTATTTT
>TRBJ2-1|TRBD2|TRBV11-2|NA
CASRPTSGNEQFF
TGTGCCAGCAGACCGACTAGCGGCAATGAGCAGTTCTTC
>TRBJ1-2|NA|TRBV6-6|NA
CASSYGQNLHGYTF
TGTGCCAGCAGCTACGGACAGAACCTTCATGGCTACACCTTC
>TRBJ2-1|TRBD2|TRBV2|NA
CASSAGLAGGLYNEQFF
TGTGCCAGCAGCGCGGGACTAGCGGGGGGTCTCTACAATGAGCAGTTCTTC
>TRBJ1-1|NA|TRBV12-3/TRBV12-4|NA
CASSFGDGEAFF
TGTGCCAGCAGTTTTGGGGACGGTGAAGCTTTCTTT
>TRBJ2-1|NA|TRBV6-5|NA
CASSRLQTNEQFF
TGTGCCAGCAGCCGACTTCAGACGAATGAGCAGTTCTTC
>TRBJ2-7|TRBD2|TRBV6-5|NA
CASSLSGSPLSEQYF
TGTGCCAGCAGTCTTAGCGGGAGCCCCCTCTCCGAGCAGTACTTC
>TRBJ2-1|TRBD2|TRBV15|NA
CATSITVGLAGGRSSYNEQFF
TGTGCCACCAGCATCACCGTGGGACTAGCGGGAGGCCGATCGTCCTACAATGAGCAGTTCTTC
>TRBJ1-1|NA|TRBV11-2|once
CASSSTGAEAFF
TGTGCCAGCAGCTCGACAGGCGCCGAAGCTTTCTTT
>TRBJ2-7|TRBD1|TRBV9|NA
CASSNGQGSYEQYF
TGTGCCAGCAGCAATGGACAGGGCTCCTACGAGCAGTACTTC
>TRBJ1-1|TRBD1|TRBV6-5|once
CASGTGGAWAFF
TGTGCCAGCGGGACAGGGGGCGCATGGGCTTTCTTT
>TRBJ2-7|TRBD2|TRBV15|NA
CATSNLTSGSSYEQYF
TGTGCCACCAGCAACCTGACTAGCGGGAGCTCCTACGAGCAGTACTTC
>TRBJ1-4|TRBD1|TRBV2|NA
CASSDGQGGEKLFF
TGTGCCAGCAGTGACGGACAGGGGGGAGAAAAACTGTTTTTT
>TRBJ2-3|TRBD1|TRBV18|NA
CASSPNRGRGDTQYF
TGTGCCAGCTCCCCTAACAGGGGCCGGGGAGATACGCAGTATTTT
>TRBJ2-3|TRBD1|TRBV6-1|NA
CASSEWTGGTFTDTQYF
TGTGCCAGCAGTGAATGGACAGGGGGAACATTCACAGATACGCAGTATTTT
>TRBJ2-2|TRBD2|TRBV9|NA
CASSVDSGRAPNTGELFF
TGTGCCAGCAGCGTAGATAGCGGGAGGGCCCCGAACACCGGGGAGCTGTTTTTT
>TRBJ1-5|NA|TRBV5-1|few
CASSLTGDSSAPQHF
TGCGCCAGCAGCTTGACTGGGGACTCATCAGCCCCCCAGCATTTT
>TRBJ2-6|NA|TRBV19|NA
CASAGPPSGANVLTF
TGTGCCAGCGCGGGACCTCCTTCTGGGGCCAACGTCCTGACTTTC
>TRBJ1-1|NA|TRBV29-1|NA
CSVMNRIVDTEAFF
TGCAGCGTCATGAACAGGATAGTTGACACTGAAGCTTTCTTT
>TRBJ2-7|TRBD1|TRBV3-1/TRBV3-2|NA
CASSQEGTGGREQYF
TGTGCCAGCAGCCAAGAGGGGACAGGGGGACGTGAGCAGTACTTC
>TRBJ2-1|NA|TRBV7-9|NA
CASSLALHHEQFF
TGTGCCAGCAGCTTAGCCCTACACCACGAGCAGTTCTTC
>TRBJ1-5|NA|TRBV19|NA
CASSPTNLGGPQPQHF
TGTGCCAGTAGTCCCACTAACTTAGGGGGTCCTCAGCCCCAGCATTTT